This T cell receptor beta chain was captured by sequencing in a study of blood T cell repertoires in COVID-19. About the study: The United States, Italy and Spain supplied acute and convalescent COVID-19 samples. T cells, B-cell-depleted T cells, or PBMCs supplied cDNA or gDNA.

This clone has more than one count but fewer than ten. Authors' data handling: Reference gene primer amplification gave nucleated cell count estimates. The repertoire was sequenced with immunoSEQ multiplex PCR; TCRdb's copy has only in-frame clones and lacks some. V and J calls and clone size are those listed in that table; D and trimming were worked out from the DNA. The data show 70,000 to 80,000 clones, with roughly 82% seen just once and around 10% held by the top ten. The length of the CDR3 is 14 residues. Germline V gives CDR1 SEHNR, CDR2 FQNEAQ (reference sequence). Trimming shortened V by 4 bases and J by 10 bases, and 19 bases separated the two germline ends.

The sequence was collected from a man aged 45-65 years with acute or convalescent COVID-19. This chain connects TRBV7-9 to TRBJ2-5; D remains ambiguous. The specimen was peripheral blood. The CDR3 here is CASSSRANPANQYF. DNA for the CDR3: TGTGCCAGCAGCTCCCGAGCGAATCCAGCTAACCAGTACTTC.